Below, one T cell receptor beta chain is given with its context. The antigen is undetermined. The treatment here: roughly 18 received Ad26.COV2.S at low or high dose, single or two shots; roughly five received placebo; per-sample allocation not given. Collection of samples fell on day 63 after the first vaccine or placebo injection. The vaccine antigen was prefusion-stabilized Wuhan SARS-CoV-2 spike. These data originate in a study of Ad26.COV2.S vaccination and SARS-CoV-2 variants. The overall study: Ad26.COV2.S was injected intramuscularly once or twice, 56 days apart. General study findings and limits: TCR breadth and depth analyses may have underestimated total T cell responses. Individuals receiving vaccine had higher spike-specific TCR breadth than placebo recipients did.

The table came from immunoSEQ multiplex PCR; TCRdb's copy has only in-frame clones and leaves some out. This sample carries about 400,000 clones, approximately 90% of them seen once, and the ten largest clones take 1.9%. The sequence came from a person aged 18 to 59 who received the Ad26.COV2.S COVID-19 vaccine or a placebo. The specimen comprised peripheral blood, sampled in a trial of Ad26.COV2.S vaccine versus placebo.

The DNA for the CDR3 is TGTGCCAGCAGCGTAGCTAACCAGTACAATGAGCAGTTCTTC. Translation: CASSVANQYNEQFF. The chain carries TRBV9 and TRBJ2-1, with no clear D. The CDR3 loop spans 14 amino acids. V lost 0 bases and J 4 bases, leaving 8 bases between the germline ends. CDR1 and CDR2 (germline): SGDLS, YYNGEE.